Presented here are 4 T cell receptor beta chains from one specimen sequenced in a study of control samples from healthy donors and cancer patients. Profiling relied on immunoSEQ multiplex PCR, and the TCRdb table lists in-frame clones only, not all of them. The sample shows about 110,000 clones, approximately 82% of them seen only once. Sequencing was performed on blood. The receptors stem from a man aged 18 to 29 in good health.

The rearrangement joins TRBV9 to TRBJ2-3, with a possible D match to TRBD2 (6 bases). With 4 bases removed from V and 2 bases from J, the gap between germline ends came to 14 bases. CDR3 size: 15 residues. Germline V gene sequence: CDR1 SGDLS, CDR2 YYNGEE. CDR3 coding DNA: TGTGCCAGCAGCTACGGGGAGGTCCCCACAGATACGCAGTATTTT. It specifies CASSYGEVPTDTQYF.

The rearrangement links TRBV6-6 to TRBJ1-3, with D perhaps matching TRBD1 (5 bases). V was trimmed by 6 bases and J by 4 bases, leaving 13 bases between them. The CDR3 contains 14 residues. The germline gives CDR1 MNHNY, CDR2 SVGAGI (reference sequence). The CDR3 sequence is CASRSQGYGNTIYF. For the CDR3, the DNA is TGTGCCAGCAGATCCCAGGGTTACGGAAACACCATATATTTT.

The chain uses TRBV6-6 and TRBJ2-5; 8 bases map to TRBD1. Unmatched junction bases numbered 6, after V lost 7 bases and J lost 2 bases. The CDR3 totals 14 residues. Germline CDR1 is MNHNY and CDR2 is SVGAGI (reference sequence). DNA for the CDR3: TGTGCCAGCACCCGGACAGGGAGGCAAGAGACCCAGTACTTC. Translation gives CASTRTGRQETQYF.

This clone was seen just once. V is TRBV5-4 and J is TRBJ2-7; D might be TRBD1 (6 bases). Germline V gene lookup returns CDR1 SGHNT and CDR2 YYREEE (reference sequence). V was cut by 5 bases and J by 3 bases, with 15 bases left in between. There are 14 residues in the CDR3. CDR3 sequence: CASSHDRSDYEQYF. The CDR3 DNA reads TGTGCCAGCAGTCACGACAGGTCCGACTACGAGCAGTACTTC.